These T cell receptor beta chains were read from a single sample in a study of T cells in Graves' hyperthyroidism and ophthalmopathy. TCRdb called the multiplex PCR reads again in MiXCR, with one record for every CDR3 protein. The data contain 550,000 to 700,000 distinct CDR3 sequences, around 45% of them seen just once; the ten biggest clones take up around 17%. The sample consisted of peripheral blood or thyroid tissue (not recorded which). The receptors come from an adult woman with Graves' disease, either hyperthyroidism or ophthalmopathy (not recorded which). Both conserved end residues are part of each CDR3. D genes are given only for firm matches. Some rows mark clone size as missing; the rest say once, few, many or name a class of expanded clone.

size	V	J	length	D	CDR3	DNA
few	TRBV7-9	TRBJ1-5	15	TRBD1	CASSSQGAQVETQHF	TGTGCCAGCAGCTCACAGGGGGCGCAGGTTGAGACCCAGCATTTT
NA	TRBV13	TRBJ1-2	15	TRBD1	CASSFPGQGNYGYTF	TGTGCCAGCAGCTTCCCAGGACAGGGGAACTATGGCTACACCTTC
few	TRBV30	TRBJ2-7	15	TRBD2	CAWSTLAGAFSEQYF	TGTGCCTGGAGTACCCTAGCGGGAGCGTTCTCCGAGCAGTACTTC
few	TRBV7-9	TRBJ2-5	13	NA	CASSGSYQETQYF	TGTGCTAGTAGTGGGTCGTACCAAGAGACCCAGTACTTC
NA	TRBV29-1	TRBJ1-1	13	TRBD1	CSVPGTGGTEAFF	TGCAGCGTCCCCGGGACAGGGGGGACTGAAGCTTTCTTT
NA	TRBV11-2	TRBJ1-2	13	NA	CASSLAWNLGNTF	TGTGCCAGCAGCTTAGCCTGGAACCTTGGAAACACCTTC
many	TRBV30	TRBJ2-7	13	TRBD2	CAWSVAGGSEQYF	TGTGCCTGGAGTGTAGCGGGAGGTTCCGAGCAGTACTTC
NA	TRBV9	TRBJ1-5	10	NA	CASSAGTSGF	TGTGCCAGCAGCGCCGGGACTAGCGGGTTC
NA	TRBV10-3	TRBJ2-7	15	TRBD2	CAISPGTSGTYEQYF	TGTGCCATCAGTCCTGGGACTAGCGGGACCTACGAGCAGTACTTC
few	TRBV10-3	TRBJ1-1	16	NA	CAISPAQGRKDTEAFF	TGTGCCATCAGCCCTGCGCAGGGGCGGAAGGACACTGAAGCTTTCTTT
NA	TRBV9	TRBJ2-2	16	NA	CASSAWTADGGGELFF	TGTGCCAGCAGCGCCTGGACGGCGGATGGGGGCGGGGAGCTGTTTTTT
NA	TRBV19	TRBJ2-7	14	TRBD1	CASSRLGQGYEQYF	TGTGCCAGTAGCCGCCTGGGACAGGGCTACGAGCAGTACTTC
NA	TRBV15	TRBJ2-5	18	TRBD2	CATSRDPSPAGGKETQYF	TGTGCCACCAGCAGAGATCCCTCCCCTGCGGGGGGGAAAGAGACCCAGTACTTC
many	TRBV6-5	TRBJ2-2	16	NA	CASSYSNSLNTGELFF	TGTGCCAGCAGTTACTCGAACAGCCTGAACACCGGGGAGCTGTTTTTT
once	TRBV7-2	TRBJ1-5	15	NA	CASSSAVHGNQPQHF	TGTGCCAGCAGCTCCGCGGTTCACGGCAATCAGCCCCAGCATTTT
NA	TRBV15	TRBJ1-1	14	NA	CATSFTTRGRAAFF	TGTGCCACCAGCTTCACTACTCGGGGACGGGCGGCTTTCTTT
NA	TRBV25-1	TRBJ1-2	12	NA	CASSEWGYGYTF	TGTGCCAGCAGTGAGTGGGGTTATGGCTACACCTTC
NA	TRBV10-3	TRBJ2-7	14	NA	CAISETAGRYEQYF	TGTGCCATCAGTGAAACAGCGGGCAGATACGAGCAGTACTTC
NA	TRBV5-1	TRBJ1-1	13	NA	CASSEGDTAEAFF	TGCGCCAGCAGCGAGGGTGACACCGCTGAAGCTTTCTTT
NA	TRBV2	TRBJ1-5	14	TRBD1	CASSEQGTSQPQHF	TGTGCCAGCAGCGAACAGGGGACCAGTCAGCCCCAGCATTTT
NA	TRBV25-1	TRBJ1-1	12	NA	CASGGRVTEAFF	TGTGCCAGCGGGGGGAGGGTCACTGAAGCTTTCTTT
once	TRBV10-3	TRBJ1-3	14	NA	CAISDRASGNTIYF	TGTGCCATCAGTGACAGGGCCTCTGGAAACACCATATATTTT
NA	TRBV2	TRBJ1-1	11	NA	CAGSPRVEAFF	TGTGCCGGCAGTCCGAGGGTAGAAGCTTTCTTT
NA	TRBV10-2	TRBJ2-7	15	NA	CASRPGHQNSYEQYF	TGCGCCAGCAGACCGGGACACCAGAACTCCTACGAGCAGTACTTC
many	TRBV7-8	TRBJ1-1	14	NA	CASSLRSLNTEAFF	TGTGCCAGCAGCTTAAGGAGTCTGAACACTGAAGCTTTCTTT
few	TRBV4-2	TRBJ2-7	16	TRBD2	CASSPLGRGRAYEQYF	TGTGCCAGCAGCCCCTTGGGGCGCGGGAGGGCTTACGAGCAGTACTTC
NA	TRBV7-2	TRBJ2-5	15	NA	CASSWDTAARQPQYF	TGTGCCAGCAGCTGGGATACAGCAGCGCGTCAGCCCCAGTACTTC
many	TRBV7-7	TRBJ1-1	14	NA	CASSLRKGRTEAFF	TGTGCTAGCAGCTTAAGAAAGGGAAGAACTGAAGCTTTCTTT